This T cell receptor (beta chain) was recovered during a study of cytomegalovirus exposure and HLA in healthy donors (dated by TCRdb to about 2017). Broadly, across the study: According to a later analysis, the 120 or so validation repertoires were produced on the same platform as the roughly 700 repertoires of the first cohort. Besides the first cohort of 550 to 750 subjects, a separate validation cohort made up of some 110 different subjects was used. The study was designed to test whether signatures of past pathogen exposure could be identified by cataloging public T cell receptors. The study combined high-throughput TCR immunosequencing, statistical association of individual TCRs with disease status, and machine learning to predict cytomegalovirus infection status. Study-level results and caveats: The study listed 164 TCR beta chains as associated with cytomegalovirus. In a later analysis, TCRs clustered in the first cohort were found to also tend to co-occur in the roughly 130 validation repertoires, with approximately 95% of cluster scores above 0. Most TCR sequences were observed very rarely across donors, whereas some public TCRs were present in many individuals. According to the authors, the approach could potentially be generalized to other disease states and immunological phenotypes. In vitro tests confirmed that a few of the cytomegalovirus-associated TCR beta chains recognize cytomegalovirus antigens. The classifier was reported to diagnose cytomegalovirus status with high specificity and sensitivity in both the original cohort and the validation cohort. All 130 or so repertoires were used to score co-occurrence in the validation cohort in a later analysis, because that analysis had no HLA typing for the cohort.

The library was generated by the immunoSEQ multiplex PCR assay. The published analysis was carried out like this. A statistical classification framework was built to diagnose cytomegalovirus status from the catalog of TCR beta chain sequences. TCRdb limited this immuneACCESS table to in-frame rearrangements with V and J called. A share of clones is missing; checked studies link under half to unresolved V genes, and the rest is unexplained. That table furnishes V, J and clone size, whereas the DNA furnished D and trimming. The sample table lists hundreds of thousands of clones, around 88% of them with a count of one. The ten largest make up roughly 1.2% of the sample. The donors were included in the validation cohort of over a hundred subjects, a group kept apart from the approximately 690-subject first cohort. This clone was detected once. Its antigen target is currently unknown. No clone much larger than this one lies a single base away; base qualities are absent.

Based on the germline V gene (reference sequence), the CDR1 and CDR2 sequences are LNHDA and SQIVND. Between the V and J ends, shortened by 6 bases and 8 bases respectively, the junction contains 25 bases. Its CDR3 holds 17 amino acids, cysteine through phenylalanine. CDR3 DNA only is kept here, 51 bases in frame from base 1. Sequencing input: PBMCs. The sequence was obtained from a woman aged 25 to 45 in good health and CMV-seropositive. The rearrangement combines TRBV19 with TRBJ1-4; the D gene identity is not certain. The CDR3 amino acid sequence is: CASSLSPRRRVREKLFF. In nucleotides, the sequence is TGTGCCAGTAGCTTATCCCCTCGGCGGAGGGTGAGGGAAAAACTGTTTTTT.